This TCR beta chain was captured in a study of T-cell reconstitution after alpha-beta-depleted transplantation in children. Preparing the TCRbeta library involved the use of unique molecular identifiers. TCRdb re-derived calls from the PCR reads in MiXCR, one entry per CDR3 protein. The sample holds fewer than 500,000 distinct CDR3 sequences, roughly two fifths seen once. V trimming: 0 bases; J trimming: 7 bases; junction bases outside the gene matches: 7. This CDR3 spans 14 amino acids. CDR1 is DFQATT, CDR2 SNEGSKA, per germline (reference sequence). Study-wide points: T-cell counts and diversity at one year following transplant were attributed mainly to newly produced T cells. Some patients showed high day-60 TCRbeta diversity, which derived from surviving recipient T cells and thymic progenitors. Reportedly, alpha-beta T cells present about two months post-transplant originated from several hundred expanded clones of graft origin.

This clonotype came up many times. No antigen is known for it. This sequence was found in a girl aged 2 to 9 with aplastic anemia, due to receive a stem cell transplant. Sequenced material: PBMCs, taken before TCRalphabeta/CD19-depleted stem cell transplant. This sequence joins TRBV20-1 and TRBJ1-2; 8 bases fit TRBD1. CDR3: CSAREPGGAFGYTF. CDR3 bases: TGCAGTGCTAGAGAACCAGGGGGCGCTTTTGGCTACACCTTC.